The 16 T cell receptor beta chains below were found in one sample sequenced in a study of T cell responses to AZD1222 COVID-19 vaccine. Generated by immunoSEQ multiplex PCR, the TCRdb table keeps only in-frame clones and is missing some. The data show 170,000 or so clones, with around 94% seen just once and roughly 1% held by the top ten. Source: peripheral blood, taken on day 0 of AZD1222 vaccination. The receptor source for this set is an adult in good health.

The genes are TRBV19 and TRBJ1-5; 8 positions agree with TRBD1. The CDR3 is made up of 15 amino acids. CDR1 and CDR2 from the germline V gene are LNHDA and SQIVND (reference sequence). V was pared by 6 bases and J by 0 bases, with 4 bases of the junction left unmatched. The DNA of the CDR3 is TGTGCCAGTAGGGACAGGGCTTATAGCAATCAGCCCCAGCATTTT. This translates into CASRDRAYSNQPQHF.

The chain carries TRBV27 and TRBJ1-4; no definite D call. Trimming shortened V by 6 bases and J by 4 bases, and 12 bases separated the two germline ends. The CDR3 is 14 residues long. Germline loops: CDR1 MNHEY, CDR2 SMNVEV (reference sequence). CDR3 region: CASRNPWGNEKLFF. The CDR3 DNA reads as TGTGCCAGCAGAAACCCCTGGGGTAATGAAAAACTGTTTTTT.

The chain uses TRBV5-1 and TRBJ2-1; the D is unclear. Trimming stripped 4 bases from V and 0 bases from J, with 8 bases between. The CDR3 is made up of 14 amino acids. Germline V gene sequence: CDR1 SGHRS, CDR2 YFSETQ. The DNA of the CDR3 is TGCGCCAGCAGCCCCCTATCCTCCTACAATGAGCAGTTCTTC. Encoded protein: CASSPLSSYNEQFF.

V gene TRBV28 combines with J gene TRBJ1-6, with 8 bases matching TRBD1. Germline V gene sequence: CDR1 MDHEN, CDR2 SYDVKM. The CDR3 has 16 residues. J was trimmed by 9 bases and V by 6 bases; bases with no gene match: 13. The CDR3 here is CASSLTDRVVGSPLHF. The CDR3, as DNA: TGTGCCAGCAGCCTAACGGACAGGGTGGTGGGTTCACCCCTCCACTTT.

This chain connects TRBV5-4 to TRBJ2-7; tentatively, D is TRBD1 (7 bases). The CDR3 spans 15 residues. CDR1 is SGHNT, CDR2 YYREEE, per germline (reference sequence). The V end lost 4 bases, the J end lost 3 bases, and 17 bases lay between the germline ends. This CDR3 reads CASSRRDRNVYEQYF. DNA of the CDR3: TGTGCCAGCAGCCGGAGGGACAGAAACGTCTACGAGCAGTACTTC. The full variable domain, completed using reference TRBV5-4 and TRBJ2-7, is ETGVTQSPTHLIKTRGQQVTLRCSSQSGHNTVSWYQQALGQGPQFIFQYYREEENGRGNFPPRFSGLQFPNYSSELNVNALELDDSALYLCASSRRDRNVYEQYFGPGTRLTVT.

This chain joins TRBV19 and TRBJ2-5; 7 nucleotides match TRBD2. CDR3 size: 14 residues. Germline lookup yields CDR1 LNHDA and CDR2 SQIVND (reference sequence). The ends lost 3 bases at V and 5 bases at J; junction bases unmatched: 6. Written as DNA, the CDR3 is TGTGCCAGTAGTATGTTCGGGGGGAAGGAGACCCAGTACTTC. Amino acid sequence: CASSMFGGKETQYF.

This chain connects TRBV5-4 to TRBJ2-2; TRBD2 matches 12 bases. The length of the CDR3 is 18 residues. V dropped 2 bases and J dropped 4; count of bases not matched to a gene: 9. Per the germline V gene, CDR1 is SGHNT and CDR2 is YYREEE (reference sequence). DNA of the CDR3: TGTGCCAGCAGCTTCCTAGCGGGGGGGCCTGTAGGCACCGGGGAGCTGTTTTTT. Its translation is CASSFLAGGPVGTGELFF.

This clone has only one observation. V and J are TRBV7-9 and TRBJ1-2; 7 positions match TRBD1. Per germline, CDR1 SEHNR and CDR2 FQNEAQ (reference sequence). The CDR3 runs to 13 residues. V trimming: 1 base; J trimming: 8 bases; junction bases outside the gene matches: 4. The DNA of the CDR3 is TGTGCCAGCAGCTTAGACCCAGGGGGAGGCTACACCTTC. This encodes CASSLDPGGGYTF.

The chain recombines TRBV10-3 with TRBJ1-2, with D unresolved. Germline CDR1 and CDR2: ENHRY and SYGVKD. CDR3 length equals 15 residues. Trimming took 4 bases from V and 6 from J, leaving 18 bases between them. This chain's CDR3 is CAISASGRVGNGYTF. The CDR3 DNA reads TGTGCCATCAGTGCCTCGGGTAGGGTCGGCAATGGCTACACCTTC.

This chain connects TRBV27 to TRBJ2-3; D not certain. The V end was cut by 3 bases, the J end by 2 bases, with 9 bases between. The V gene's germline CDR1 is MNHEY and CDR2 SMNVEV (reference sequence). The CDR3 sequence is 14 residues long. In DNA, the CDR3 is TGTGCCAGCAGTTTGGCGGCCTCCACAGATACGCAGTATTTT. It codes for CASSLAASTDTQYF.

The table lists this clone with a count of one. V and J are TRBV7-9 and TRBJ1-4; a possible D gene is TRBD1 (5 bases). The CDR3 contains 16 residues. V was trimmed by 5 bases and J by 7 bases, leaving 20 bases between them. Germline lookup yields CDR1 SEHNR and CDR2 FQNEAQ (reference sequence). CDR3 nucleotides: TGTGCCAGCAGCGTCCTGGGTAGGAGGGGCGGTGAAAAACTGTTTTTT. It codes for CASSVLGRRGGEKLFF.

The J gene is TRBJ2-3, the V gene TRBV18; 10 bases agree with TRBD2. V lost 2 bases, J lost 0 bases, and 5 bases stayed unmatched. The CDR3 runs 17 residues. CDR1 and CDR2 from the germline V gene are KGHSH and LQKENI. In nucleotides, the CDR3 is TGTGCCAGCTCACCATCTAGCGGGGGAGCTAGCACAGATACGCAGTATTTT. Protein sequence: CASSPSSGGASTDTQYF.

The CDR3 region has the DNA TGTGCCAGCACCGGAGGGGAGGGTACACGGGAGACCCAGTACTTC. This codes for CASTGGEGTRETQYF. This chain connects TRBV28 to TRBJ2-5, with 7 bases matching TRBD2. CDR1 is MDHEN and CDR2 is SYDVKM in the germline V gene. This CDR3 contains 15 residues. V shed 7 bases, J shed 5 bases, and the junction held 13 bases outside the gene matches.

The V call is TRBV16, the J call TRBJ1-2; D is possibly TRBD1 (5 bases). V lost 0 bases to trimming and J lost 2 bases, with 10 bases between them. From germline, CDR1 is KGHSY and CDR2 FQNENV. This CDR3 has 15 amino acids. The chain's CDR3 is CASSQSSGPNYGYTF. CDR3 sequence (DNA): TGTGCCAGCAGCCAATCATCAGGGCCCAACTATGGCTACACCTTC.

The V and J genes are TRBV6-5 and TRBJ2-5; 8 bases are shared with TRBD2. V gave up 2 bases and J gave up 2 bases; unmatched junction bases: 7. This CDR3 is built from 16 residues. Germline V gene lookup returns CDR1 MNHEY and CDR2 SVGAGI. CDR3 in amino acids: CASSYRWLAGQETQYF. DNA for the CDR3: TGTGCCAGCAGTTACAGGTGGTTAGCGGGGCAAGAGACCCAGTACTTC.

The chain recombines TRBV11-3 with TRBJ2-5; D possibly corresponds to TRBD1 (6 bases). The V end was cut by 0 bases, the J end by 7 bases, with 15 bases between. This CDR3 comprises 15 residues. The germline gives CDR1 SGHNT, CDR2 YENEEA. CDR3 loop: CASSLETGPSGTQYF. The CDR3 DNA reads TGTGCCAGCAGCTTAGAGACAGGCCCCTCAGGGACCCAGTACTTC.